The 11 T cell receptor beta chains presented below share a single source sample, sequenced in a study of T cell repertoires in cytomegalovirus infection. TCRdb re-called the reads through MiXCR, storing one row per CDR3 protein. Here the sample spans 20,000 to 30,000 distinct CDR3 sequences, around 21% being singletons. What these receptors recognize is not known. The specimen comprised CD8+ T cells from cultured PBMCs, sampled from culture after CMV antigen stimulation. The receptor source for this set is a human donor in good health (CMV status not recorded). Some clones in this sample may be carry-over from other donors' samples.

The chain couples TRBV19 to TRBJ2-7; D call uncertain. CDR1 is LNHDA and CDR2 is SQIVND in the germline V gene (reference sequence). The CDR3 spans 13 residues. V shed 1 base and J shed 7 bases, with 11 bases lying between them. The CDR3 sequence: CASSIGQSGEQYF. In nucleotides, the CDR3 is TGTGCCAGTAGTATAGGTCAGTCTGGGGAGCAGTACTTC. Using reference TRBV19 and TRBJ2-7 for the parts outside the CDR3, the full variable domain is DGGITQSPKYLFRKEGQNVTLSCEQNLNHDAMYWYRQDPGQGLRLIYYSQIVNDFQKGDIAEGYSVSREKKESFPLTVTSAQKNPTAFYLCASSIGQSGEQYFGPGTRLTVT.

Many counts were recorded for this clonotype. The V and J genes are TRBV7-2 and TRBJ2-7, with D possibly being TRBD2 (5 bases). This CDR3 has 12 amino acids. Germline values: CDR1 SGHTA, CDR2 FQGNSA. V was pared by 8 bases and J by 2 bases, with 10 bases between. The CDR3 reads CASGGNTYEQYF. DNA of the CDR3: TGTGCCAGCGGAGGTAATACCTACGAGCAGTACTTC.

Many counts were recorded for this clonotype. J is TRBJ2-1 and V is TRBV7-9, with no clear D. Trimming removed 1 base from V and 7 bases from J, with 8 bases in between. This CDR3 contains 13 residues. The germline gives CDR1 SEHNR, CDR2 FQNEAQ (reference sequence). CDR3 DNA: TGTGCCAGCAGCTTAGGTGGCCCGAATGAGCAGTTCTTC. Its protein is CASSLGGPNEQFF.

Note on this clonotype: Because it lacks the conserved phenylalanine or tryptophan at the end, this CDR3 is likely a read error. This rearrangement joins TRBV6-1 to TRBJ2-3; a weak D match, TRBD2 (5 bases). Deletions cut 6 bases from V and 1 base from J, with 14 bases between. CDR3 length: 15 residues. Germline V gene data show CDR1 as MNHNS and CDR2 as SASEGT. The chain's CDR3 is CASSIAGLGTDTQYS. CDR3 in DNA: TGTGCCAGCAGCATTGCGGGTTTGGGCACAGATACGCAGTATTCT.

Comment on this clonotype: A much bigger clone sits one base away, suggesting this may be a read error. The rearrangement joins TRBV4-1 to TRBJ1-1; 7 nucleotides line up with TRBD1. In germline, CDR1 is MGHRA, CDR2 YSYEKL. This CDR3 has 14 amino acids. The CDR3 loop reads CASSIRQGYTEAYF. The CDR3 coding sequence is TGCGCCAGCAGCATCCGACAGGGTTACACTGAAGCTTACTTT.

In nucleotides, the CDR3 is TGCAGCGTTGAAGATCGCAACGAGCAGTACTTC. It codes for CSVEDRNEQYF. This sequence joins TRBV29-1 and TRBJ2-7; D not resolved. Germline V gene lookup returns CDR1 SQVTM and CDR2 ANQGSEA. The CDR3 sequence is 11 residues long. Trimming shortened V by 0 bases and J by 5 bases, and 5 bases separated the two germline ends.

This clonotype was observed at least ten times. The rearrangement joins TRBV12-3 or TRBV12-4 to TRBJ1-2; TRBD1 might be the D (6 bases). The V end lost 4 bases, the J end lost 5 bases, and 14 bases lay between the germline ends. The CDR3 spans 14 residues. CDR3 protein: CASSSIGTHYGYTF. DNA of the CDR3: TGTGCCAGCAGTTCCATTGGGACACATTATGGCTACACCTTC.

This clonotype was seen repeatedly, ten times or more. The CDR3 region is CAISESQTNTEAFF. In DNA form, the CDR3 reads TGTGCCATCAGTGAGTCACAGACAAACACTGAAGCTTTCTTT. The J gene is TRBJ1-1, the V gene TRBV10-3; D is undetermined. Trimming took off 0 bases at V and 2 bases at J, with 7 bases between the two ends. Germline V gene sequence: CDR1 ENHRY, CDR2 SYGVKD. The CDR3 spans 14 residues.

This clonotype was counted between two and nine times. This chain connects TRBV5-6 to TRBJ2-7; no reliable D call. The V end lost 2 bases, the J end lost 5 bases, and 8 bases lay between the germline ends. CDR1 and CDR2 from the germline V gene are SGHDT and YYEEEE. The CDR3 covers 12 residues. This CDR3 reads CASSLILNEQYF. In nucleotides, the CDR3 is TGTGCCAGCAGCTTAATTCTGAACGAGCAGTACTTC.

J is TRBJ2-7 and V is TRBV7-9; 7 nucleotides align to TRBD1. CDR3 size: 13 residues. V lost 8 bases to trimming and J lost 3 bases; unmatched junction nucleotides: 7. Germline V gives CDR1 SEHNR, CDR2 FQNEAQ (reference sequence). CDR3 DNA sequence: TGTGCCAGCGGGGGACAGACAGGCTACGAGCAGTACTTC. It codes for CASGGQTGYEQYF.

In this sample, this clonotype turned up many times. The chain combines TRBV7-6 with TRBJ1-1; D is undetermined. Deletions cut 5 bases from V and 1 base from J, with 14 bases between. CDR1 and CDR2 (germline): SGHVS, FNYEAQ. The CDR3 runs to 15 residues. The CDR3 sequence: CASSQDGTPNTEAFF. CDR3 nucleotide sequence: TGTGCCAGCAGCCAAGACGGTACCCCGAACACTGAAGCTTTCTTT.